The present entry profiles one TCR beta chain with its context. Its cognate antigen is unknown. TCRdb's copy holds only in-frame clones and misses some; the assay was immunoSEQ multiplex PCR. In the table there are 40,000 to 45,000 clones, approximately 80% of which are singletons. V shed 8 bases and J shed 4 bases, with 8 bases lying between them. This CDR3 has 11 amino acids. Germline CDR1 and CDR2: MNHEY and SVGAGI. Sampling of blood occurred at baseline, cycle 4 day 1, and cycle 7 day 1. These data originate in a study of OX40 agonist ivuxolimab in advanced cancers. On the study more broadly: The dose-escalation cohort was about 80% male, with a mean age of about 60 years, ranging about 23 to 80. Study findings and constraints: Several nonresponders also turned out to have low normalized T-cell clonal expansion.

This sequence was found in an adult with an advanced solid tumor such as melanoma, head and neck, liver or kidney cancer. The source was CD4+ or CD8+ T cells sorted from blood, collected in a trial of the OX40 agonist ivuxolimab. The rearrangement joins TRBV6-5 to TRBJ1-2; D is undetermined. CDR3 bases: TGTGCCAGCTCTGGATCCTATGGCTACACCTTC. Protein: CASSGSYGYTF.